This passage covers 13 T cell receptor beta chains from one sample sequenced in a study of blood T cell repertoires in COVID-19. Sequenced by immunoSEQ multiplex PCR; TCRdb stores in-frame clones only, minus some. The data show nearly 350,000 clones, with around nine tenths seen just once and roughly 3.3% held by the top ten. Sequencing was carried out using peripheral blood. The receptors here all came from a woman aged 18-30 years who had recovered from COVID-19.

This rearrangement joins TRBV6-5 to TRBJ1-4, with TRBD1 matching 8 bases. J was trimmed by 7 bases and V by 5 bases; bases with no gene match: 9. The germline CDR1 and CDR2 sequences are MNHEY and SVGAGI. This CDR3 comprises 15 residues. CDR3 in DNA: TGTGCCAGCAGTCCACTCGGGACAGGAACTGAAAAACTGTTTTTT. This translates into CASSPLGTGTEKLFF.

V usage is TRBV11-3 and J usage is TRBJ2-7, with D possibly TRBD1 on 6 matching bases. V was trimmed by 5 bases and J by 2 bases, leaving 10 bases between them. Germline CDR1 SGHNT, CDR2 YENEEA. The CDR3 is 13 residues long. CDR3 protein: CASSPRDTYEQYV. The CDR3 nucleotides read TGTGCCAGCAGCCCCCGGGACACCTACGAGCAGTACGTC.

This chain connects TRBV11-3 to TRBJ2-1; D not resolved. The CDR3 is 14 residues long. CDR1 SGHNT and CDR2 YENEEA come from the germline V gene. V lost 3 bases and J 4 bases, leaving 10 bases between the germline ends. CDR3 loop: CASSFLNPYNEQFF. In DNA, the CDR3 is TGTGCCAGCAGCTTTCTAAACCCGTACAATGAGCAGTTCTTC.

The chain uses TRBV6-5 and TRBJ1-2; a possible D gene is TRBD1 (5 bases). CDR1 and CDR2 (germline): MNHEY, SVGAGI. The V and J ends lost 11 bases and 7 bases respectively, with 14 bases between them. This CDR3 region has 11 residues. The CDR3 sequence: CAAGRVGGYTF. The DNA of the CDR3 is TGTGCCGCCGGCAGGGTTGGTGGCTACACCTTC.

The rearrangement links TRBV7-2 to TRBJ2-3; 8 bases line up with TRBD1. Germline CDR1 SGHTA, CDR2 FQGNSA. The CDR3 length is 16 residues. V lost 1 base to trimming and J lost 4 bases; unmatched junction nucleotides: 7. CDR3 coding DNA: TGTGCCAGCAGCTTAGGACCAGGGGGCTTTGCAGATACGCAGTATTTT. This gives the protein CASSLGPGGFADTQYF.

This clone was seen a handful of times. The chain links TRBV21-1 to TRBJ1-1. TRBV21-1 is a pseudogene locus. The CDR3 has 16 residues. The CDR3 bases are TGTGCCAGCAGCAAAAGGTTGGGGGAGGGTAACACTGAAGCTTTCTTT. Amino acids: CASSKRLGEGNTEAFF.

The gene calls are TRBV14 and TRBJ2-7; 9 bases match TRBD1. The CDR3 consists of 15 residues. V shed 5 bases, J shed 2 bases, and the junction held 7 bases outside the gene matches. CDR1 SGHDN and CDR2 FVKESK come from the germline V gene. CDR3 sequence reads: CASSTGTGPAYEQYV. CDR3 sequence (DNA): TGTGCCAGCAGCACCGGGACAGGGCCTGCCTACGAGCAGTACGTC.

This clone has just one count. J is TRBJ2-3 and V is TRBV6-2 or TRBV6-3; TRBD2 aligns across 8 bases. The germline gives CDR1 MNHEY, CDR2 SVGEGT. The CDR3 loop spans 17 amino acids. The J segment lost 5 bases and the V segment lost 0 bases, leaving 10 bases of the junction unmatched. In DNA form, the CDR3 reads TGTGCCAGCAGTTACTCGATGGGGACTAGTTTCGTAGATACGCAGTATTTT. This translates into CASSYSMGTSFVDTQYF.

The V gene is TRBV7-9, the J gene TRBJ1-5, with D tentatively TRBD1 (6 bases). The V and J ends lost 1 base and 5 bases respectively, with 15 bases between them. The germline CDR1 and CDR2 sequences are SEHNR and FQNEAQ (reference sequence). This CDR3 is 16 amino acids long. This CDR3 is CASSLVGPGGHQPQHF. CDR3 DNA sequence: TGTGCCAGCAGCTTAGTGGGGCCGGGGGGGCATCAGCCCCAGCATTTT.

The chain carries TRBV18 and TRBJ1-5; 7 bases are shared with TRBD1. From germline, CDR1 is KGHSH and CDR2 LQKENI. V lost 4 bases and J lost 3; bases outside the gene matches: 3. This CDR3 has 14 residues. The CDR3 here is CASSRGQFNQPQHF. CDR3 bases: TGTGCCAGCTCACGGGGACAGTTCAATCAGCCCCAGCATTTT.

The rearrangement uses TRBV5-6 and TRBJ2-3; 7 nucleotides align to TRBD2. V trimming: 2 bases; J trimming: 1 base; junction bases outside the gene matches: 7. Germline assignment: CDR1 SGHDT and CDR2 YYEEEE. The CDR3 consists of 16 residues. This chain's CDR3 is CASSFLTGGRTDTQYF. CDR3 sequence (DNA): TGTGCCAGCAGCTTCTTAACGGGAGGTCGCACAGATACGCAGTATTTT.

V usage is TRBV7-6 and J usage is TRBJ2-1; 10 bases line up with TRBD2. CDR1 and CDR2 (germline): SGHVS, FNYEAQ. This CDR3 is 15 amino acids long. V lost 2 bases to trimming and J lost 8 bases; unmatched junction nucleotides: 6. Here the CDR3 reads CASSLLERGGDEQFF. CDR3 in DNA: TGTGCCAGCAGCTTACTAGAGCGGGGGGGCGATGAGCAGTTCTTC.

The chain combines TRBV7-2 with TRBJ1-2; weak D call: TRBD1 (5 bases). The V and J ends lost 3 bases and 4 bases respectively, with 6 bases between them. Germline values: CDR1 SGHTA, CDR2 FQGNSA. The CDR3 length is 12 residues. CDR3 nucleotide sequence: TGTGCCAGCAGCTTCGACAGCTATGGCTACACCTTC. This encodes CASSFDSYGYTF.